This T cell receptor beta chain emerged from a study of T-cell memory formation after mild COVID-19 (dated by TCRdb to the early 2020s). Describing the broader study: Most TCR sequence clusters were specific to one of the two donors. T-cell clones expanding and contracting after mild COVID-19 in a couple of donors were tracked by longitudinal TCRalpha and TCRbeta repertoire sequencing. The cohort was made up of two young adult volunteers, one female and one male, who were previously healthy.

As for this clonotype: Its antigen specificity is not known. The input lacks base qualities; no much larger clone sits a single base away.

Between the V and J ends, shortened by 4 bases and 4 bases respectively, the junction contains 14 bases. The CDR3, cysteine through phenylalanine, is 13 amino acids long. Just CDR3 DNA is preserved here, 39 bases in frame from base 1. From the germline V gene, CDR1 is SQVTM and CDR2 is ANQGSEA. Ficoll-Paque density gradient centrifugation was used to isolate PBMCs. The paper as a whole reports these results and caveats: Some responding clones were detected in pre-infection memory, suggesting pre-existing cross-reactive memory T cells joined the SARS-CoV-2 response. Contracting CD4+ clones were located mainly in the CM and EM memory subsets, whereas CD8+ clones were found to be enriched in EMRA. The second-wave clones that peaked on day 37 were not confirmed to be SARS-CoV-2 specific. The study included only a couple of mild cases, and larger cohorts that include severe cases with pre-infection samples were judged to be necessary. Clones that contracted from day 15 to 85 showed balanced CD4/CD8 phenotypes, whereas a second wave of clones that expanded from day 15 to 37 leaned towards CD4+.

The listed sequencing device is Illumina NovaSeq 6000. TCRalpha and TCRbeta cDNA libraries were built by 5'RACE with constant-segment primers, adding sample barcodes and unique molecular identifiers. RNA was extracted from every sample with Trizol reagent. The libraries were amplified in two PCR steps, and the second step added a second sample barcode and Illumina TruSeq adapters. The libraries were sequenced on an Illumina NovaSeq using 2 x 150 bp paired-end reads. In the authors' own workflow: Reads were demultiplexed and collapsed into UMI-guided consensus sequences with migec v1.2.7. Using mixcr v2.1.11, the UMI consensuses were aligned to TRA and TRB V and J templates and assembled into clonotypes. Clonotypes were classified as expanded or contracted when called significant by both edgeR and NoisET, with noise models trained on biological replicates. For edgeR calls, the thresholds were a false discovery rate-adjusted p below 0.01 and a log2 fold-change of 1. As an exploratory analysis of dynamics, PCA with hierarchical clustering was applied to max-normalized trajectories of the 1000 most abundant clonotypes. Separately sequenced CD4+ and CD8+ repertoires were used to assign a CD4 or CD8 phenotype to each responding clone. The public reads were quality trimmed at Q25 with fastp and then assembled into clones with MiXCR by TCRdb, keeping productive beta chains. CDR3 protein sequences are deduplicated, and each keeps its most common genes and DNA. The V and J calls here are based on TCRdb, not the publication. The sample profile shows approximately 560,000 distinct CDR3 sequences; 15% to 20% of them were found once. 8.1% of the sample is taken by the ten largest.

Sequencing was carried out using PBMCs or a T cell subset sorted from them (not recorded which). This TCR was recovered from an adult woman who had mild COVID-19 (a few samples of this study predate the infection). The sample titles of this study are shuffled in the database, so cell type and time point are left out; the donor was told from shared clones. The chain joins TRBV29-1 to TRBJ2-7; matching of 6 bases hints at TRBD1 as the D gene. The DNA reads TGCAGCGTTGGGGCAGGGGTATCGTACGAGCAGTACTTC. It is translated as CSVGAGVSYEQYF.